This is a list of T cell receptor beta chains from one sample in a study of beta chain features in type 1 diabetes. Measured with immunoSEQ multiplex PCR; TCRdb has only the in-frame clones, and not every one. The data show about 660,000 clones, with over 11% seen just once and 0.03% to 0.04% held by the top ten. The sample comprised naive CD4+ T cells from blood. The receptors originated from a man aged 18 to 29 with type 1 diabetes. The CDR3 runs from the conserved cysteine through the conserved F or W.

v_call cdr3_aa
TRBV5-6 CASSLGQGVHEQYF
TRBV7-2 CASRSSGGFVEAFF
TRBV30 CAWSVLGSGNTIYF
TRBV30 CAWSVLPGAVIYEQYF
TRBV29-1 CSAADRDYEQYF
TRBV6-6 CASKDTDTQYF
TRBV30 CAWSTTSGGQETQYF
TRBV20-1 CSARGNQPQHF
TRBV6-5 CASSYSKQGAVYEQYF
TRBV4-3 CASSQESGHGETQYF
TRBV23-1 CASSPQPGLEFHNEQFF
TRBV6-5 CASSYSRFMNTEAFF
TRBV6-5 CASSPHSATNEKLFF
TRBV19 CASLDRENTEAFF
TRBV7-2 CAMEAGGGGNQPQHF
TRBV30 CAWSVRGEQYF
TRBV30 CAWSGQGTEAFF
TRBV7-9 CASSLVATAETQYF
TRBV30 CAWRLGGGYTF
TRBV6-6 CASSPTGEQEQYF